This TCR beta chain was documented in a study of CD8 T cells in Susac syndrome. Background on the study: Patients with Susac syndrome were therapy-naive, on corticosteroids, or on intravenous immunoglobulin alone at blood draw.

In this sample, this clonotype turned up once. The authors reverse transcribed about 0.5 to 1 ug RNA with random hexamers. Amplification of the TCR beta CDR3 was carried out by immunoSEQ multiplex PCR, which spanned a total of 54 Vbeta and 13 Jbeta segments. MiXCR, applied by TCRdb to the immunoSEQ multiplex PCR reads, yields one record per CDR3 protein. The sample records tens of thousands of distinct CDR3 sequences, approximately 95% being singletons. Germline V gives CDR1 SGHVS, CDR2 FQNEAQ. V trimming: 5 bases; J trimming: 5 bases; junction bases outside the gene matches: 9. The CDR3 is made up of 17 amino acids.

Sequencing used CD8+ T cells from PBMCs. V and J are TRBV7-8 and TRBJ2-5; 15 bases are a match to TRBD2. This receptor was identified in a human donor with Susac syndrome. The DNA of the CDR3 is TGTGCCAGCAGCCCCGGGACTAGCGGGGGGTTGTGGGAGACCCAGTACTTC. As protein: CASSPGTSGGLWETQYF.